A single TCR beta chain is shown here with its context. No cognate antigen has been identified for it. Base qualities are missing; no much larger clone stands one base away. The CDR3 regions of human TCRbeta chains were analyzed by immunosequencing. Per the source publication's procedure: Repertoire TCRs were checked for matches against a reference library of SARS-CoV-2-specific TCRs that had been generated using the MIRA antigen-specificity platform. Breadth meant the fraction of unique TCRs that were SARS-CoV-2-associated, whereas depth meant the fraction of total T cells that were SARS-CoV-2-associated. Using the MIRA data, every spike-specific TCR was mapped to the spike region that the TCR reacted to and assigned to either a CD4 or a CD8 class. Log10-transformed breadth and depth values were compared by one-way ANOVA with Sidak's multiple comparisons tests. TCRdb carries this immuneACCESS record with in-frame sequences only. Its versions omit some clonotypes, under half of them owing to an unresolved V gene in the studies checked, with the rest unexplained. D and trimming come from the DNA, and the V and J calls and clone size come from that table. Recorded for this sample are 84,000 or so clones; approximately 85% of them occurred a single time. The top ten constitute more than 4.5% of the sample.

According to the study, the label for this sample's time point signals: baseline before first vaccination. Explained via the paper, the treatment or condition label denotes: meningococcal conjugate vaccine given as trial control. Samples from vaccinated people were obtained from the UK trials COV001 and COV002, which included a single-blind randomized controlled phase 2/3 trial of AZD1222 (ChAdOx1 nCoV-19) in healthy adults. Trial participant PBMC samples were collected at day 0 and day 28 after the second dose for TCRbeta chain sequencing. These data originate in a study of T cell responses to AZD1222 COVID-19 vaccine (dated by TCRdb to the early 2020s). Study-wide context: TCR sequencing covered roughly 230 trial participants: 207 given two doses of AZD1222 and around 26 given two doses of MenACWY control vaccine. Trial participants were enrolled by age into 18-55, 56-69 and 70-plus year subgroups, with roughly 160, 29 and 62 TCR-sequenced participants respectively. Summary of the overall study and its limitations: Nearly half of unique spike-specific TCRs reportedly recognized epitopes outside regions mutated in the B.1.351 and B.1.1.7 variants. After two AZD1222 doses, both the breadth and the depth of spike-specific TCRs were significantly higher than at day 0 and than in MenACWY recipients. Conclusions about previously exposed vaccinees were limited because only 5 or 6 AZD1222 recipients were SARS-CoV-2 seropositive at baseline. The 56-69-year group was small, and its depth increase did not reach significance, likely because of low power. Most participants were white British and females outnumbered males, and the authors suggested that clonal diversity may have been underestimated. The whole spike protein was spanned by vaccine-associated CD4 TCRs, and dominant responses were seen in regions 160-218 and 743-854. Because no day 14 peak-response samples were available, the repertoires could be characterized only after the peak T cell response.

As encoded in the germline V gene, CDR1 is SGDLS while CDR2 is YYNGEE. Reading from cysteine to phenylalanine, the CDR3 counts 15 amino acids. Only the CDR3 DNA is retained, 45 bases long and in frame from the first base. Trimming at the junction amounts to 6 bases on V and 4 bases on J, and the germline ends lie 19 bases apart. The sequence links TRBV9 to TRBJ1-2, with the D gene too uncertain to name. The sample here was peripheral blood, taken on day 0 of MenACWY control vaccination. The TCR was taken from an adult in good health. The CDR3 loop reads CASTQVDVGSYGYTF. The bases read TGTGCCAGCACCCAGGTGGACGTTGGGTCCTATGGCTACACCTTC.